What follows are 25 T cell receptor beta chains derived from one specimen sequenced in a study of monozygotic twins with inflammatory bowel disease. From the 5' RACE reads, TCRdb lists one entry per CDR3 protein and no DNA. The listing contains under 200,000 distinct CDR3 sequences. What was sequenced was blood. All receptors come from a human donor with ulcerative colitis or Crohn's disease, or a healthy co-twin of an affected twin (not recorded which).

This CDR3 reads CASSLDVGGYNEQFF. V usage is TRBV7-2 and J usage is TRBJ2-1; the TCRdb D gene call, TRBD2, has no DNA to confirm it. This CDR3 has 15 residues. Germline CDR1 SGHTA, CDR2 FQGNSA.

The J gene is TRBJ2-5, the V gene TRBV28; the D call from TCRdb, TRBD2, cannot be confirmed without DNA. The CDR3 sequence is 14 residues long. CDR1 is MDHEN and CDR2 is SYDVKM in the germline V gene. The CDR3 here is CASSLHGTAETQYF. The complete variable domain, with remaining parts taken from reference TRBV28 and TRBJ2-5, reads DVKVTQSSRYLVKRTGEKVFLECVQDMDHENMFWYRQDPGLGLRLIYFSYDVKMKEKGDIPEGYSVSREKKERFSLILESASTNQTSMYLCASSLHGTAETQYFGPGTRLLVL.

This chain links TRBV9 with TRBJ1-3; the TCRdb call, TRBD1, lacks DNA for checking. Germline CDR1 is SGDLS and CDR2 is YYNGEE. The CDR3 loop spans 17 amino acids. The CDR3 sequence: CASSVPRTVVNGNTIYF.

V and J are TRBV20-1 and TRBJ1-6. CDR1 and CDR2 (germline): DFQATT, SNEGSKA (reference sequence). The CDR3 loop spans 15 amino acids. Here the CDR3 reads CSVTKSQGGVSPLHF.

V gene TRBV6-2 or TRBV6-3 combines with J gene TRBJ2-2; TCRdb selects TRBD1, and the lack of DNA leaves this call unchecked. The CDR3 has 18 amino acids. CDR1 MNHEY and CDR2 SVGEGT come from the germline V gene. CDR3 loop: CASSYTTFDRGPTGELFF.

The gene calls are TRBV5-1 and TRBJ2-5; there is no DNA to check the TCRdb D call of TRBD1. The CDR3 sequence is 14 residues long. In germline, CDR1 is SGHRS, CDR2 YFSETQ. CDR3 region: CASSLSQGAVTQYF. Using reference TRBV5-1 and TRBJ2-5 for the parts outside the CDR3, the full variable domain is KAGVTQTPRYLIKTRGQQVTLSCSPISGHRSVSWYQQTPGQGLQFLFEYFSETQRNKGNFPGRFSGRQFSNSRSEMNVSTLELGDSALYLCASSLSQGAVTQYFGPGTRLLVL.

The chain carries TRBV6-5 and TRBJ2-3; without DNA, the TCRdb call of TRBD1 cannot be checked. This CDR3 is built from 17 residues. Germline assignment: CDR1 MNHEY and CDR2 SVGAGI. CDR3 protein: CASSYSRDTGGTDTQYF.

The chain joins TRBV4-2 to TRBJ2-1; as DNA is missing, the TRBD2 call by TCRdb cannot be tested. The CDR3 runs to 16 residues. CDR1 is LGHNA and CDR2 is YNFKEQ in the germline V gene. CDR3 residues: CASSQDLTSGRNEQFF.

V is TRBV6-6 and J is TRBJ1-6; the TCRdb call, TRBD1, lacks DNA for checking. Germline loops: CDR1 MNHNY, CDR2 SVGAGI (reference sequence). This CDR3 region has 13 residues. CDR3 protein: CASSSQGRSPLHF.

V is TRBV24-1 and J is TRBJ2-2; no DNA is available, so the TRBD1 call from TCRdb remains unchecked. Germline assignment: CDR1 KGHDR and CDR2 SFDVKD. The CDR3 runs 15 residues. CDR3 amino acids: CATRGEQGATGELFF.

The rearrangement joins TRBV20-1 to TRBJ2-3. This CDR3 has 14 amino acids. Germline assignment: CDR1 DFQATT and CDR2 SNEGSKA (reference sequence). The CDR3 loop is CSAGELGSTDTQYF.

The chain joins TRBV5-1 to TRBJ1-1; TCRdb returns TRBD1, unconfirmable since there is no DNA. The CDR3 contains 16 residues. From germline, CDR1 is SGHRS and CDR2 YFSETQ. CDR3 region: CASSSGTGGKDTEAFF.

The gene calls are TRBV5-1 and TRBJ1-1; TCRdb lists TRBD1, though no DNA is available to test this call. The length of the CDR3 is 18 residues. The germline CDR1 and CDR2 sequences are SGHRS and YFSETQ. This CDR3 reads CASSRTFPGQGFDTEAFF.

The chain employs TRBV5-1 and TRBJ2-1; TCRdb gives TRBD2 as the D gene, but with no DNA this cannot be confirmed. Germline V gene data show CDR1 as SGHRS and CDR2 as YFSETQ. This CDR3 contains 16 residues. CDR3 region: CASSPRVSGGYNEQFF. The full variable domain, rest sourced from reference TRBV5-1 and TRBJ2-1, is KAGVTQTPRYLIKTRGQQVTLSCSPISGHRSVSWYQQTPGQGLQFLFEYFSETQRNKGNFPGRFSGRQFSNSRSEMNVSTLELGDSALYLCASSPRVSGGYNEQFFGPGTRLTVL.

The rearrangement uses TRBV30 and TRBJ1-3; the TCRdb call, TRBD1, lacks DNA for checking. Germline assignment: CDR1 GTSNPN and CDR2 SVGIG (reference sequence). This CDR3 is 15 amino acids long. CDR3 region: CAWSVSGGRFGTIYF.

This chain links TRBV20-1 with TRBJ1-1; TCRdb gives TRBD1 as the D gene, but with no DNA this cannot be confirmed. The germline CDR1 and CDR2 sequences are DFQATT and SNEGSKA (reference sequence). The CDR3 is 16 amino acids. This CDR3 reads CSARDPGQEGVTEVFF.

The gene calls are TRBV20-1 and TRBJ2-1; the D call of TRBD2 rests on TCRdb alone, since no DNA is present to check it. The CDR3 loop spans 15 amino acids. CDR1 is DFQATT and CDR2 is SNEGSKA in the germline V gene (reference sequence). This chain's CDR3 is CSASSGRVSYNEQFF.

V and J are TRBV10-3 and TRBJ2-5; TCRdb lists TRBD2, though no DNA is available to test this call. Germline CDR1 and CDR2: ENHRY and SYGVKD. The CDR3 covers 15 residues. CDR3 region: CAISVPGLAGETQYF.

The chain links TRBV11-2 to TRBJ2-3; the TCRdb call, TRBD1, lacks DNA for checking. From germline, CDR1 is SGHAT and CDR2 FQNNGV. This CDR3 is 14 amino acids long. CDR3 region: CASSLTSGADTQYF. The full variable domain, in which reference TRBV11-2 and TRBJ2-3 provide the parts outside the CDR3, is EAGVAQSPRYKIIEKRQSVAFWCNPISGHATLYWYQQILGQGPKLLIQFQNNGVVDDSQLPKDRFSAERLKGVDSTLKIQPAKLEDSAVYLCASSLTSGADTQYFGPGTRLTVL.

This chain links TRBV2 with TRBJ2-1; checking the TCRdb D call of TRBD2 is not possible without DNA. Germline CDR1 is SNHLY and CDR2 is FYNNEI. This CDR3 comprises 15 residues. The CDR3 spells CASKVLAGGSNEQFF.

The chain links TRBV4-1 to TRBJ2-7. The CDR3 has 19 amino acids. The germline gives CDR1 MGHRA, CDR2 YSYEKL. Here the CDR3 reads CASSQELASGSTKPYEQYF.

This sequence joins TRBV7-2 and TRBJ2-7; TCRdb gives TRBD1 as the D gene, but with no DNA this cannot be confirmed. Germline CDR1 is SGHTA and CDR2 is FQGNSA. CDR3 length: 16 amino acids. The CDR3 here is CASSVDPDRSSYEQYF.

The chain has TRBV15 and TRBJ1-1; TCRdb proposes TRBD1, but this gene call is untestable without DNA. Germline loops: CDR1 LNHNV, CDR2 YYDKDF (reference sequence). This CDR3 comprises 15 residues. CDR3 in amino acids: CATSRQGSGNTEAFF.

J is TRBJ2-3 and V is TRBV6-2 or TRBV6-3; no DNA is available, so the TRBD1 call from TCRdb remains unchecked. The germline V gene encodes CDR1 MNHEY and CDR2 SVGEGT. CDR3 length: 15 residues. The CDR3 region is CASSYEGQGMDTQYF.

The chain has TRBV6-1 and TRBJ1-1. This CDR3 contains 15 residues. CDR1 is MNHNS, CDR2 SASEGT, per germline. CDR3 residues: CASCPRGGFALAAFF.